This TCR beta chain was captured in a study of OX40 agonist ivuxolimab in advanced cancers. CDR1 and CDR2 (germline): MNHNS, SASEGT. CDR3 length: 15 amino acids. Trimming left V 5 bases short and J 8 bases short, with 16 bases between. Comments on this clone: What it binds is not known.

Points from the study as a whole: Dose levels from 0.1 to 3.0 mg/kg saw CD4+ and CD8+ blood T cells expand clonally by week 6.

The repertoire was sequenced with immunoSEQ multiplex PCR; TCRdb's copy has only in-frame clones and lacks some. The sample shows about 70,000 clones, 85% to 90% of them seen only once. If patients had autoimmune disease history or systemic immunosuppression, they were excluded. Blood sampling took place at baseline, cycle 4 day 1, and cycle 7 day 1. This sequence was found in an adult with an advanced solid tumor such as melanoma, head and neck, liver or kidney cancer. Sequenced material: CD4+ or CD8+ T cells sorted from blood, taken in a trial of the OX40 agonist ivuxolimab. V usage is TRBV6-1 and J usage is TRBJ1-6, with no clear D. The CDR3 DNA is TGTGCCAGCAGTCCAAGGCCCGGGGAAGATTCACCCCTCCACTTT. This translates into CASSPRPGEDSPLHF.